A selection of T cell receptor beta chains follows, all from one sample in a study of tumor and adjacent non-tumor tissue in lung cancer. TCRdb independently ran MiXCR on the multiplex PCR reads; one entry per CDR3 protein. The table records more than 85,000 distinct CDR3 sequences, roughly 80% of them present only once. Specimen: lung tumor tissue. These receptors were obtained from a woman aged 60-75 years with non-small cell lung cancer. Each CDR3 is given with its conserved first and last residue. D genes are given only for firm matches. Not every row has a clone size; where given, it reads once, few, many or a size class.

cdr3_aa | cdr3_nt | d_call | v_call | clone_size | j_call
CSISGLMNTEAFF | TGCAGTATTAGTGGCCTCATGAATACTGAAGCTTTCTTT | . | TRBV20-1 | once | TRBJ1-1
CASSSTRRDTEAFF | TGTGCCAGTAGCTCGACCAGAAGAGATACTGAAGCTTTCTTT | . | TRBV11-3 | . | TRBJ1-1
CAWSGADTQYF | TGTGCCTGGAGCGGAGCCGATACGCAGTATTTT | . | TRBV30 | . | TRBJ2-3
CASGLPGQGAEKPFF | TGTGCCAGCGGCCTCCCCGGACAGGGAGCCGAAAAACCGTTTTTT | TRBD1 | TRBV28 | once | TRBJ1-4
CAISGQGAVYTF | TGTGCCATCAGTGGACAGGGGGCCGTCTACACCTTC | TRBD1 | TRBV10-3 | many | TRBJ1-2
CATHRDRCGNTIYF | TGTGCCACCCATCGGGACAGGTGCGGAAACACCATATATTTT | TRBD1 | TRBV2 | once | TRBJ1-3
CGNSPRAGFFGYTETFF | TGTGGCAACAGTCCCCGAGCTGGGTTTTTTGGATACACTGAAACTTTCTTT | . | TRBV6-2/TRBV6-3 | . | TRBJ1-1
CSVELGRETQYF | TGCAGCGTTGAACTGGGGAGAGAGACCCAGTACTTC | . | TRBV29-1 | few | TRBJ2-5
CVSTLFPTASNEQFF | TGTGTCAGCACCCTCTTCCCCACGGCTTCCAATGAGCAGTTCTTC | . | TRBV11-2 | . | TRBJ2-1
CSSVDSGITGELFF | TGCAGCTCCGTGGATAGCGGGATCACCGGGGAGCTGTTTTTT | TRBD2 | TRBV20-1 | . | TRBJ2-2
CSSSRGVEETQYF | TGTTCCAGCAGTCGAGGCGTTGAAGAGACCCAGTACTTC | . | TRBV6-6 | once | TRBJ2-5
CASSDYVADVLTF | TGCGCCAGCAGTGATTACGTGGCCGACGTCCTGACTTTC | . | TRBV10-2 | . | TRBJ2-6
CSARPDFPGQGTKNIQYF | TGCAGTGCTAGACCCGACTTCCCGGGACAGGGGACCAAAAACATTCAGTACTTC | TRBD1 | TRBV20-1 | once | TRBJ2-4
CDSSLGRDRVFYEQYF | TGTGACAGCAGCTTAGGACGGGACCGGGTCTTCTACGAGCAGTACTTC | . | TRBV11-3 | once | TRBJ2-7
CASSHKRGDTDTQYF | TGTGCCAGCAGCCATAAAAGGGGTGACACAGATACGCAGTATTTT | . | TRBV4-2 | once | TRBJ2-3
CARSLWTGGTDTQYF | TGTGCCAGGAGCCTATGGACAGGGGGAACTGATACGCAGTATTTT | TRBD1 | TRBV11-2 | . | TRBJ2-3
CASSWAGTGISDTQYF | TGTGCCAGCAGCTGGGCCGGGACAGGGATTTCAGATACGCAGTATTTT | TRBD1 | TRBV7-9 | few | TRBJ2-3
CASSLRRFGSPVHF | TGTGCCAGTAGCTTAAGACGGTTTGGATCACCCGTCCACTTT | . | TRBV11-2 | . | TRBJ1-6
CASSTWTWGEAFF | TGTGCCAGCAGCACTTGGACATGGGGCGAAGCTTTCTTT | . | TRBV11-2 | . | TRBJ1-1
CASSRRQELGYNEQFF | TGCGCCAGCAGTCGCCGACAGGAACTAGGTTACAATGAGCAGTTCTTC | . | TRBV6-2/TRBV6-3 | . | TRBJ2-1
CAIRRHDFEQYF | TGTGCCATCAGGAGACACGACTTCGAGCAGTACTTC | . | TRBV6-2/TRBV6-3 | once | TRBJ2-7
CASSPRLAGVTTGELFF | TGTGCCAGCAGCCCGCGACTAGCTGGAGTAACCACCGGTGAGCTGTTTTTT | TRBD2 | TRBV11-1 | . | TRBJ2-2
CSANPNQGGEKLFF | TGCAGTGCTAATCCTAACCAGGGAGGTGAAAAACTGTTTTTT | . | TRBV20-1 | many | TRBJ1-4
CVSSPVGQGGHRQYF | TGTGTCAGCAGCCCCGTCGGGCAGGGAGGTCATAGGCAGTATTTT | . | TRBV11-3 | . | TRBJ2-3
CSARDGSGGITYEQYF | TGCAGTGCTAGAGATGGGAGCGGGGGCATCACCTATGAGCAGTACTTC | TRBD2 | TRBV20-1 | . | TRBJ2-7
CSVDSLTGALETQYF | TGCAGCGTTGATTCGTTGACGGGGGCGCTAGAGACCCAGTACTTC | . | TRBV29-1 | . | TRBJ2-5
CASSSGPNTGELFF | TGCGCCAGCAGCTCGGGACCCAACACCGGGGAGCTGTTTTTT | . | TRBV5-1 | . | TRBJ2-2
CASSESRALGPQSAFF | TGTGCCAGCAGTGAATCAAGGGCTCTGGGACCCCAAAGTGCTTTCTTT | . | TRBV25-1 | . | TRBJ1-1
CASSYRDGSVYEQYF | TGTGCTAGCAGTTACCGGGACGGGAGCGTCTACGAGCAGTACTTC | . | TRBV6-2/TRBV6-3 | . | TRBJ2-7
CASSYSSRGLSNEHFF | TGTGCCAGCAGTTACTCGTCGCGGGGGCTATCGAATGAGCACTTCTTC | . | TRBV6-6 | . | TRBJ2-1
CASSQVGGSDTQFF | TGTGCCAGCAGCCAAGTCGGGGGCTCAGATACGCAGTTTTTT | . | TRBV4-2 | . | TRBJ2-3
CASSLQYSYNEHFF | TGTGCCAGCAGCTTGCAGTACTCATACAATGAGCATTTCTTC | . | TRBV11-3 | . | TRBJ2-1
CASSLVGHVGDTQHF | TGTGCCAGCAGCCTCGTGGGGCACGTAGGGGATACCCAGCACTTC | . | TRBV11-3 | . | TRBJ2-5
CTSSRGRGPYEQYF | TGTACCAGTAGCAGAGGACGTGGACCTTACGAGCAGTACTTC | . | TRBV6-2/TRBV6-3 | . | TRBJ2-7
CASSQWDAPITSGGTQYF | TGTGCCAGCAGCCAGTGGGACGCACCAATTACATCAGGAGGTACGCAGTATTTT | . | TRBV11-3 | . | TRBJ2-3
CAISISPADQPHHF | TGTGCCATCAGTATAAGTCCCGCTGATCAGCCCCATCATTTT | . | TRBV10-3 | . | TRBJ1-5
CASSPTRKCTVAFF | TGTGCCAGCAGCCCGACCAGAAAATGTACTGTAGCTTTCTTT | . | TRBV11-3 | . | TRBJ1-1
CASSDGTVGVNYEYTF | TGTGCCAGCAGCGACGGGACAGTTGGGGTTAACTATGAATACACCTTC | TRBD1 | TRBV11-1 | . | TRBJ1-2
CACSLAGQGLRSPLHF | TGTGCCTGCAGCTTGGCGGGACAGGGTTTGCGTTCACCCCTCCACTTT | TRBD1 | TRBV5-4 | . | TRBJ1-6
CSARGLVINEQFF | TGCAGTGCGAGAGGCCTAGTTATAAATGAGCAGTTCTTC | . | TRBV20-1 | many | TRBJ2-1
CASSTRDCPMKTEAFF | TGTGCCAGCAGCACAAGGGACTGCCCAATGAAAACTGAAGCTTTCTTT | . | TRBV11-1 | . | TRBJ1-1
CASSLELTSGNHKEQFF | TGTGCCAGCAGCTTAGAGTTGACTAGCGGGAATCACAAAGAGCAATTCTTC | TRBD2 | TRBV11-3 | . | TRBJ2-1
CVSSQGSTGGVGQPQHF | TGTGTCAGCAGCCAAGGTTCCACAGGGGGCGTGGGTCAGCCCCAGCATTTT | TRBD1 | TRBV4-1 | . | TRBJ1-5
CASRDPNFREYSPLHF | TGTGCCAGCAGAGACCCAAACTTCAGGGAGTATTCACCCCTCCACTTT | . | TRBV6-5 | many | TRBJ1-6
CASSQDRTTTGEQYF | TGTGCCAGCAGCCAAGATCGGACGACAACAGGCGAGCAGTACTTC | . | TRBV4-2 | many | TRBJ2-7
CASSILGLYGRNSYEQYF | TGTGCCAGCAGCATACTTGGTTTATACGGGCGCAACTCTTACGAGCAGTACTTC | . | TRBV12-3/TRBV12-4 | . | TRBJ2-7
CSARDPQSGRAGIGYEQYF | TGCAGTGCTAGAGATCCGCAAAGCGGGAGGGCCGGTATTGGGTACGAGCAGTACTTC | TRBD2 | TRBV20-1 | many | TRBJ2-7
CASTQSRAGPREAFF | TGTGCCAGCACCCAGTCGCGGGCGGGACCGCGGGAAGCTTTCTTT | . | TRBV28 | . | TRBJ1-1
CVSSYLGLSLNEQFF | TGTGTCAGCAGTTACCTAGGTCTCAGTCTGAATGAGCAGTTCTTC | . | TRBV6-5 | . | TRBJ2-1
CVSSQGRGPAETQYF | TGTGTCAGTAGCCAAGGGCGGGGGCCGGCAGAGACCCAGTACTTC | . | TRBV4-2 | . | TRBJ2-5
CASSSTTGGELFF | TGTGCTAGCAGTTCGACTACAGGCGGGGAGCTGTTTTTT | . | TRBV6-1 | . | TRBJ2-2
CASSVTGTATDTQYF | TGTGCCAGCAGCGTCACTGGGACGGCCACAGATACTCAGTATTTT | . | TRBV11-2 | . | TRBJ2-3
CASCQDSMNTEAFF | TGCGCCAGCTGCCAAGACAGTATGAACACTGAAGCTTTCTTT | . | TRBV14 | . | TRBJ1-1
CASRDNGNTEAFF | TGTGCCAGCAGGGACAACGGAAACACTGAAGCTTTCTTT | . | TRBV6-2/TRBV6-3 | . | TRBJ1-1
CPSSLVQLGGYKQYF | TGTCCCAGCAGCTTAGTGCAGCTAGGAGGCTACAAGCAGTACTTC | . | TRBV11-2 | . | TRBJ2-7
CASSPRTPFGGGELFF | TGTGCCAGCAGCCCCAGGACTCCCTTCGGAGGCGGGGAGCTGTTTTTT | . | TRBV7-2 | . | TRBJ2-2
CASILGGGSYNEEFF | TGTGCCAGTATCTTAGGCGGGGGCTCCTACAATGAAGAGTTCTTT | . | TRBV11-3 | . | TRBJ2-1
CATEGTEETQYF | TGTGCCACCGAAGGAACCGAAGAGACCCAGTACTTC | . | TRBV24-1 | . | TRBJ2-5
CASNPTSGVYDEYF | TGTGCCAGCAACCCCACTAGCGGGGTTTACGATGAGTACTTC | TRBD2 | TRBV11-2 | . | TRBJ2-7